This TCR beta chain comes out of a study of blood T cell repertoires in COVID-19 (dated by TCRdb to 2020 to 2021). The study in broad terms: Samples from collaborators originated in the United States, Italy and Spain and spanned both the acute and convalescent phases of COVID-19. The material from the prospective study consisted of cDNA or gDNA derived from T cells, B-cell-depleted T cells, or PBMCs. Subjects who had been exposed to COVID-19, were actively infected with it, or had recovered from it provided the deeply sampled blood TCRbeta repertoires that made up the dataset. A freely available public database, intended as a resource for researchers studying the immune response to SARS-CoV-2, is where the repertoires were released. Samples came from the ongoing ImmuneRACE study (first 160 participants) plus 1,254 subjects from 6 global collaborators. A de-identified subject ID, COVID-19 status, age in years and sex were almost always included in the sample metadata. Where HLA class I and class II types were available, the types were taken from metadata supplied by the sample provider, not from assay-based typing. What the authors observed across the whole study: The amount of clinical and demographic metadata varied by source and participant and was provided uncurated.

One collaborating source in Seattle enrolled patients during active infection and followed them longitudinally through the course of disease. Each collaborating institution followed its own protocols to collect whole blood in K2EDTA tubes. Collaborator samples were shipped for TCRbeta analysis as frozen whole blood, isolated PBMCs, or DNA extracted from either sample type. The V end loses 6 bases and the J end loses 1 base, and a stretch of 15 bases separates them. The cysteine opens and the phenylalanine closes a CDR3 of 16 amino acids. Only the CDR3 DNA stays, 48 bases, in frame from base 1. The germline V gene (reference sequence) specifies LNHDA as CDR1 and SQIVND as CDR2. In this sample, this clone turned up a few times. Its cognate antigen has yet to be identified. Per-base quality was not reported, and no clone a single base away is much larger than it. TCRbeta CDR3 regions were amplified from genomic DNA by means of the immunoSEQ Assay, a bias-controlled multiplex PCR. On the authors' methods: The number of nucleated cells in each sample was estimated from the amplification of reference gene primers within the assay. To quantify the absolute abundance of each unique TCRbeta CDR3 rearrangement, sequence reads were collapsed and filtered. For each sample, productive Simpson clonality was calculated as the square root of Simpson's diversity index over productive rearrangements. TCRdb retrieved this table from immuneACCESS and kept in-frame rearrangements only. Not all clones are present; in checked studies, unresolved V genes account for under half, and no reason is known for the remainder. V and J calls and clone size are as listed in that table; D and trimming were resolved from the DNA. The sample includes under 300,000 clones, with roughly 89% observed a single time. Roughly 2.2% of the sample belongs to the ten largest clones.

The material sequenced was peripheral blood. The TCR was taken from a woman aged 60 to 75 with COVID-19, enrolled during active disease. This chain is built from TRBV19 and TRBJ1-4; TRBD1 is a weak D gene call, 5 bases matching. The CDR3 region: CASRQNDDRTNEKLFF. The nucleotide sequence reads as follows: TGTGCCAGTAGACAAAACGACGACAGAACTAATGAAAAACTGTTTTTT.